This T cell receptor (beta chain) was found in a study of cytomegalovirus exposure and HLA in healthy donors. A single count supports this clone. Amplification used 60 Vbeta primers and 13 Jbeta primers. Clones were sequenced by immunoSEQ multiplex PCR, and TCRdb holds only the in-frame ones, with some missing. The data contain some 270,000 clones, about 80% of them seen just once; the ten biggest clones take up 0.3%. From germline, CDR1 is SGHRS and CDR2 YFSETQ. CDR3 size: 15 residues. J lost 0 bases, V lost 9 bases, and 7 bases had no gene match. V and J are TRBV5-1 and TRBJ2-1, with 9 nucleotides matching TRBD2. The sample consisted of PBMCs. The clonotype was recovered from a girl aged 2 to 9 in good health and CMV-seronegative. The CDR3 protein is CATRLAASSYNEQFF. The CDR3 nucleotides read TGCGCCACCCGACTAGCGGCAAGCTCCTACAATGAGCAGTTCTTC.